The present TCR beta chain was sequenced within a study of response to subunit inactivated influenza vaccine (dated 2018 in TCRdb). Some background on the complete study: To follow how T cells responded to a trivalent subunit inactivated influenza vaccine, the researchers relied on deep quantitative profiling of the T cell receptor repertoire. The study at large found these results: The authors suggested that each seasonal influenza vaccination may recruit only a limited number of new T cells.

Concerning this clonotype: Its antigen is not yet known. Base quality data are lacking; no much larger clone is found one base away.

The method was RT-PCR. The run used an Illumina HiSeq 2500. TCRdb itself trimmed the public reads at Q25 with fastp, ran MiXCR and retained productive beta chains. Rows matching on CDR3 protein sequence are summarized as one entry with the most common DNA and genes. The sample data list about 780,000 distinct CDR3 sequences, and around 20% of these were observed just once. 9.5% to 13% of the sample is taken by the ten largest. The input for sequencing was PBMCs from blood, taken 5 to 6 days after vaccination. The sequence was collected from a man in his fifties who received an inactivated influenza vaccine. Donor details come from another sample of the same person, matched by shared clones.

The bases are TGCAGTGCTAGAGGACTAGCGGGGGGGCCCAGGGAGACCCAGTACTTC. The resulting protein is CSARGLAGGPRETQYF. In this chain, TRBV20-1 is recombined with TRBJ2-5; TRBD2 lines up with 14 middle nucleotides. V trim: 1 base; J trim: 5 bases; unmatched bases: 6. In the germline V gene (reference sequence), CDR1 corresponds to DFQATT and CDR2 to SNEGSKA. The CDR3 sequence holds 16 residues, the cysteine and phenylalanine included. Left in the record is the CDR3 DNA by itself, 48 bases read in frame from the first base.